The rows below give T cell receptor beta chains drawn from one sample of a study of identical twins. MiXCR, run by TCRdb on the 5' RACE reads, gives a single entry per CDR3 protein. The profile shows 600,000 to 700,000 distinct CDR3 sequences, 21% of them singletons. This sample was shared with a second study, whose subject was T cells expressing NK-cell markers.

The sample comprised PBMCs. These receptors were collected from a woman under 30 in good health. CDR3s include the opening cysteine and the closing phenylalanine or tryptophan. D genes are given only for firm matches. Clone size appears in some rows only: once, few, many, or a class for an expanded clone.

cdr3_aa: CSVGPSGRGYEQYF
cdr3_nt: TGCAGCGTTGGGCCTAGCGGGAGGGGGTACGAGCAGTACTTC
cdr3_length: 14
d_call: TRBD2
clone_size: -
j_call: TRBJ2-7
v_call: TRBV29-1

cdr3_aa: CASSLWTSGPRTDTQYF
cdr3_nt: TGCGCCAGCAGCTTGTGGACTAGCGGGCCCCGCACAGATACGCAGTATTTT
cdr3_length: 17
d_call: TRBD2
clone_size: -
j_call: TRBJ2-3
v_call: TRBV5-1

cdr3_aa: CASSQGLRARDIQYF
cdr3_nt: TGCGCCAGCAGCCAAGGACTCAGGGCTAGAGACATTCAGTACTTC
cdr3_length: 15
d_call: -
clone_size: -
j_call: TRBJ2-4
v_call: TRBV4-1

cdr3_aa: CASSQGGDGTGELFF
cdr3_nt: TGTGCCAGCAGCCAGGGAGGGGACGGCACCGGGGAGCTGTTTTTT
cdr3_length: 15
d_call: TRBD2
clone_size: -
j_call: TRBJ2-2
v_call: TRBV4-2

cdr3_aa: CASSPQETQYF
cdr3_nt: TGTGCCAGCAGCCCCCAAGAGACCCAGTACTTC
cdr3_length: 11
d_call: -
clone_size: many
j_call: TRBJ2-5
v_call: TRBV18

cdr3_aa: CASSALAGFHYEQYF
cdr3_nt: TGTGCCAGCAGCGCACTAGCGGGATTTCACTACGAGCAGTACTTC
cdr3_length: 15
d_call: TRBD2
clone_size: few
j_call: TRBJ2-7
v_call: TRBV6-1

cdr3_aa: CATSRDMSGTEAFF
cdr3_nt: TGTGCCACCAGCAGAGATATGTCGGGAACTGAAGCTTTCTTT
cdr3_length: 14
d_call: -
clone_size: many
j_call: TRBJ1-1
v_call: TRBV15

cdr3_aa: CASTRTSEYNEQFF
cdr3_nt: TGTGCCAGCACCCGGACTAGCGAATACAATGAGCAGTTCTTC
cdr3_length: 14
d_call: TRBD2
clone_size: once
j_call: TRBJ2-1
v_call: TRBV6-2/TRBV6-3

cdr3_aa: CAISESGGFTDTQYF
cdr3_nt: TGTGCCATCAGTGAGTCCGGGGGATTCACAGATACGCAGTATTTT
cdr3_length: 15
d_call: -
clone_size: many
j_call: TRBJ2-3
v_call: TRBV10-3

cdr3_aa: CASSEWGSSTDTQYF
cdr3_nt: TGCGCCAGCAGTGAATGGGGATCTAGCACAGATACGCAGTATTTT
cdr3_length: 15
d_call: -
clone_size: few
j_call: TRBJ2-3
v_call: TRBV10-2

cdr3_aa: CASGHNGGEQYF
cdr3_nt: TGTGCCAGCGGCCATAATGGGGGGGAGCAGTACTTC
cdr3_length: 12
d_call: -
clone_size: few
j_call: TRBJ2-7
v_call: TRBV11-2

cdr3_aa: CSARPGPDTQYF
cdr3_nt: TGCAGTGCTAGACCAGGGCCAGATACGCAGTATTTT
cdr3_length: 12
d_call: -
clone_size: -
j_call: TRBJ2-3
v_call: TRBV20-1

cdr3_aa: CASSLEIPDTQYF
cdr3_nt: TGTGCCAGCAGCTTAGAAATCCCCGATACGCAGTATTTT
cdr3_length: 13
d_call: -
clone_size: -
j_call: TRBJ2-3
v_call: TRBV7-2

cdr3_aa: CSARDGTRSYEQYF
cdr3_nt: TGCAGTGCTAGAGACGGGACTAGGTCGTACGAGCAGTACTTC
cdr3_length: 14
d_call: TRBD2
clone_size: -
j_call: TRBJ2-7
v_call: TRBV20-1

cdr3_aa: CASSFPGSSGRARYEQYF
cdr3_nt: TGTGCCAGCAGCTTCCCCGGTAGTAGCGGGAGGGCCCGCTACGAGCAGTACTTC
cdr3_length: 18
d_call: TRBD2
clone_size: few
j_call: TRBJ2-7
v_call: TRBV11-2

cdr3_aa: CASSSDPPWDEQFF
cdr3_nt: TGTGCCAGCAGCTCCGACCCTCCTTGGGACGAGCAGTTCTTC
cdr3_length: 14
d_call: -
clone_size: -
j_call: TRBJ2-1
v_call: TRBV11-2

cdr3_aa: CSVDRQAYEDEQFF
cdr3_nt: TGCAGCGTTGATCGGCAGGCTTACGAGGATGAGCAGTTCTTC
cdr3_length: 14
d_call: -
clone_size: many
j_call: TRBJ2-1
v_call: TRBV29-1

cdr3_aa: CASSQPPGTMNQETQYF
cdr3_nt: TGCGCCAGCAGCCAACCTCCCGGGACGATGAACCAAGAGACCCAGTACTTC
cdr3_length: 17
d_call: -
clone_size: -
j_call: TRBJ2-5
v_call: TRBV4-1

cdr3_aa: CASSLGGSRDTQYF
cdr3_nt: TGTGCCAGCAGCTTAGGTGGGAGCCGGGATACGCAGTATTTT
cdr3_length: 14
d_call: -
clone_size: -
j_call: TRBJ2-3
v_call: TRBV7-8

cdr3_aa: CASSSARGGQINPEETQYF
cdr3_nt: TGTGCCAGCAGCAGCGCCCGGGGAGGGCAGATTAATCCCGAAGAGACCCAGTACTTC
cdr3_length: 19
d_call: -
clone_size: -
j_call: TRBJ2-5
v_call: TRBV21-1

cdr3_aa: CAGGSQGAFSGELFF
cdr3_nt: TGTGCCGGAGGAAGCCAGGGTGCCTTTTCCGGGGAGCTGTTTTTT
cdr3_length: 15
d_call: -
clone_size: few
j_call: TRBJ2-2
v_call: TRBV6-1

cdr3_aa: CASSVAEYLYNEQFF
cdr3_nt: TGTGCCAGCAGCGTGGCCGAGTACCTTTACAATGAGCAGTTCTTC
cdr3_length: 15
d_call: -
clone_size: -
j_call: TRBJ2-1
v_call: TRBV9

cdr3_aa: CASSYRTDSTDTQYF
cdr3_nt: TGTGCCAGCAGTTACCGGACAGATAGCACAGATACGCAGTATTTT
cdr3_length: 15
d_call: -
clone_size: few
j_call: TRBJ2-3
v_call: TRBV6-5

cdr3_aa: CSVEVTALQETQYF
cdr3_nt: TGCAGCGTTGAAGTAACAGCTCTACAAGAGACCCAGTACTTC
cdr3_length: 14
d_call: -
clone_size: many
j_call: TRBJ2-5
v_call: TRBV29-1

cdr3_aa: CASSFSGTIPTYEQYF
cdr3_nt: TGTGCCAGCAGTTTCTCCGGGACCATCCCCACCTACGAGCAGTACTTC
cdr3_length: 16
d_call: -
clone_size: many
j_call: TRBJ2-7
v_call: TRBV6-5

cdr3_aa: CASSPGWDSAQDTQYF
cdr3_nt: TGTGCCAGCAGCCCCGGGTGGGACAGCGCCCAAGATACGCAGTATTTT
cdr3_length: 16
d_call: TRBD1
clone_size: -
j_call: TRBJ2-3
v_call: TRBV14

cdr3_aa: CASSLRRIASTDTQYF
cdr3_nt: TGCGCCAGCAGCTTGAGGAGGATCGCTAGCACAGATACGCAGTATTTT
cdr3_length: 16
d_call: -
clone_size: -
j_call: TRBJ2-3
v_call: TRBV5-1

cdr3_aa: CASTASGSEQYF
cdr3_nt: TGTGCCAGCACGGCCTCAGGGTCCGAGCAGTACTTC
cdr3_length: 12
d_call: -
clone_size: -
j_call: TRBJ2-7
v_call: TRBV12-3/TRBV12-4

cdr3_aa: CSARPLSWAIDEQFF
cdr3_nt: TGCAGTGCTAGACCATTGTCGTGGGCTATCGATGAGCAGTTCTTC
cdr3_length: 15
d_call: -
clone_size: few
j_call: TRBJ2-1
v_call: TRBV20-1

cdr3_aa: CASSLRPGNQETQYF
cdr3_nt: TGTGCCAGCAGCTTGCGTCCGGGAAACCAAGAGACCCAGTACTTC
cdr3_length: 15
d_call: -
clone_size: -
j_call: TRBJ2-5
v_call: TRBV5-6

cdr3_aa: CASSQDPARGGRKTQYF
cdr3_nt: TGTGCCAGCAGCCAAGATCCGGCGCGGGGGGGCCGTAAGACCCAGTACTTC
cdr3_length: 17
d_call: TRBD2
clone_size: -
j_call: TRBJ2-5
v_call: TRBV3-1

cdr3_aa: CASRPRGRETQYF
cdr3_nt: TGTGCCAGCAGACCCCGAGGGAGAGAGACCCAGTACTTC
cdr3_length: 13
d_call: -
clone_size: -
j_call: TRBJ2-5
v_call: TRBV12-3/TRBV12-4

cdr3_aa: CSAPRDIREQYF
cdr3_nt: TGCAGTGCTCCCCGGGACATCCGGGAGCAGTACTTC
cdr3_length: 12
d_call: -
clone_size: -
j_call: TRBJ2-7
v_call: TRBV20-1

cdr3_aa: CASSFGDRGRDTQYF
cdr3_nt: TGTGCCAGCAGCTTTGGGGACAGGGGTCGAGATACGCAGTATTTT
cdr3_length: 15
d_call: TRBD1
clone_size: many
j_call: TRBJ2-3
v_call: TRBV7-2

cdr3_aa: CASSYTGLAGTSYEQYF
cdr3_nt: TGTGCCAGCAGTTACACCGGACTAGCGGGGACCTCCTACGAGCAGTACTTC
cdr3_length: 17
d_call: TRBD2
clone_size: few
j_call: TRBJ2-7
v_call: TRBV6-5

cdr3_aa: CASSLAARQETQYF
cdr3_nt: TGTGCCAGCAGCTTGGCTGCTCGTCAAGAGACCCAGTACTTC
cdr3_length: 14
d_call: -
clone_size: -
j_call: TRBJ2-5
v_call: TRBV5-8

cdr3_aa: CASSLSVNEQFF
cdr3_nt: TGTGCCAGCAGCTTATCTGTCAATGAGCAGTTCTTC
cdr3_length: 12
d_call: -
clone_size: few
j_call: TRBJ2-1
v_call: TRBV7-9

cdr3_aa: CASSLEVGGEAFF
cdr3_nt: TGTGCCAGCAGCTTAGAGGTGGGCGGTGAAGCTTTCTTT
cdr3_length: 13
d_call: -
clone_size: few
j_call: TRBJ1-1
v_call: TRBV11-3

cdr3_aa: CSARDGASHEQYF
cdr3_nt: TGCAGTGCTAGAGATGGCGCGTCTCACGAGCAGTACTTC
cdr3_length: 13
d_call: -
clone_size: few
j_call: TRBJ2-7
v_call: TRBV20-1

cdr3_aa: CSAQTGAGQPQHF
cdr3_nt: TGCAGCGCCCAAACGGGGGCAGGTCAGCCCCAGCATTTT
cdr3_length: 13
d_call: -
clone_size: many
j_call: TRBJ1-5
v_call: TRBV29-1

cdr3_aa: CASSFPGIETQYF
cdr3_nt: TGTGCCAGCAGTTTTCCCGGGATTGAGACCCAGTACTTC
cdr3_length: 13
d_call: -
clone_size: -
j_call: TRBJ2-5
v_call: TRBV12-3/TRBV12-4

cdr3_aa: CASSATGYNEQFF
cdr3_nt: TGTGCCAGCAGTGCCACGGGGTACAATGAGCAGTTCTTC
cdr3_length: 13
d_call: -
clone_size: many
j_call: TRBJ2-1
v_call: TRBV12-3/TRBV12-4

cdr3_aa: CASLEGLYEQYF
cdr3_nt: TGTGCCAGCTTGGAGGGGTTGTACGAGCAGTACTTC
cdr3_length: 12
d_call: -
clone_size: few
j_call: TRBJ2-7
v_call: TRBV6-1

cdr3_aa: CSAGLDYGYTF
cdr3_nt: TGCAGTGCCGGATTGGATTATGGCTACACCTTC
cdr3_length: 11
d_call: -
clone_size: -
j_call: TRBJ1-2
v_call: TRBV20-1

cdr3_aa: CSVEDPGQGKAKNIQYF
cdr3_nt: TGCAGCGTTGAAGATCCCGGACAGGGGAAGGCCAAAAACATTCAGTACTTC
cdr3_length: 17
d_call: TRBD1
clone_size: -
j_call: TRBJ2-4
v_call: TRBV29-1

cdr3_aa: CASCQRSTYEQYF
cdr3_nt: TGCGCCAGCTGCCAGCGGTCCACATACGAGCAGTACTTC
cdr3_length: 13
d_call: -
clone_size: few
j_call: TRBJ2-7
v_call: TRBV10-2

cdr3_aa: CASVRASGTYNEQFF
cdr3_nt: TGTGCCAGCGTCAGGGCGAGTGGCACCTACAATGAGCAGTTCTTC
cdr3_length: 15
d_call: -
clone_size: few
j_call: TRBJ2-1
v_call: TRBV12-3/TRBV12-4

cdr3_aa: CASSYGPTGHTEAFF
cdr3_nt: TGTGCCAGCAGTTACGGTCCTACAGGACATACTGAAGCTTTCTTT
cdr3_length: 15
d_call: -
clone_size: -
j_call: TRBJ1-1
v_call: TRBV6-5

cdr3_aa: CSARDPLGGAHGYTF
cdr3_nt: TGCAGTGCTAGAGATCCTTTAGGGGGGGCTCACGGCTACACCTTC
cdr3_length: 15
d_call: -
clone_size: few
j_call: TRBJ1-2
v_call: TRBV20-1

cdr3_aa: CASSASGKNTIYF
cdr3_nt: TGTGCCAGCAGCGCGTCCGGGAAAAACACCATATATTTT
cdr3_length: 13
d_call: -
clone_size: -
j_call: TRBJ1-3
v_call: TRBV6-1

cdr3_aa: CSARPTVLGAFF
cdr3_nt: TGCAGTGCTAGACCAACGGTCCTCGGGGCTTTCTTT
cdr3_length: 12
d_call: -
clone_size: few
j_call: TRBJ1-1
v_call: TRBV20-1

cdr3_aa: CASTYGQASTDTQYF
cdr3_nt: TGTGCCAGCACCTACGGCCAGGCTAGCACAGATACGCAGTATTTT
cdr3_length: 15
d_call: -
clone_size: -
j_call: TRBJ2-3
v_call: TRBV7-9

cdr3_aa: CSARGERGSYEQYF
cdr3_nt: TGCAGTGCTAGAGGAGAACGAGGCTCCTACGAGCAGTACTTC
cdr3_length: 14
d_call: -
clone_size: many
j_call: TRBJ2-7
v_call: TRBV20-1

cdr3_aa: CASSLGGQGYGYTF
cdr3_nt: TGTGCCAGCAGTTTAGGGGGACAGGGCTATGGCTACACCTTC
cdr3_length: 14
d_call: TRBD1
clone_size: -
j_call: TRBJ1-2
v_call: TRBV12-3/TRBV12-4

cdr3_aa: CASSPPPSHTEAFF
cdr3_nt: TGTGCCAGCTCACCACCGCCCAGTCACACTGAAGCTTTCTTT
cdr3_length: 14
d_call: -
clone_size: -
j_call: TRBJ1-1
v_call: TRBV18

cdr3_aa: CASSPPVIGEKPQETQYF
cdr3_nt: TGTGCCAGCTCACCACCGGTCATAGGCGAAAAACCACAAGAGACCCAGTACTTC
cdr3_length: 18
d_call: -
clone_size: -
j_call: TRBJ2-5
v_call: TRBV18